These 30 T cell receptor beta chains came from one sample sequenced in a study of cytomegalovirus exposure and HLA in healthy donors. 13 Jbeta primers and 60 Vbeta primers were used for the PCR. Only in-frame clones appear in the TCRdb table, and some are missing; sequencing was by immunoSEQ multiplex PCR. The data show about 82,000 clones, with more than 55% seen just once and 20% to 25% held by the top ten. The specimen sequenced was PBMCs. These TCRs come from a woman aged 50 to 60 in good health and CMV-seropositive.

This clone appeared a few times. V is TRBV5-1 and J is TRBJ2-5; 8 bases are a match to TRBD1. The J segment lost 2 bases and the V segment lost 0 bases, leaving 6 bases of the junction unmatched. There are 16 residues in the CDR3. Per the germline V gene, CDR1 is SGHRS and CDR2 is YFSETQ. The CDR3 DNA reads TGCGCCAGCAGCTTGGTACCGGGACAGGTTCAAGAGACCCAGTACTTC. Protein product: CASSLVPGQVQETQYF.

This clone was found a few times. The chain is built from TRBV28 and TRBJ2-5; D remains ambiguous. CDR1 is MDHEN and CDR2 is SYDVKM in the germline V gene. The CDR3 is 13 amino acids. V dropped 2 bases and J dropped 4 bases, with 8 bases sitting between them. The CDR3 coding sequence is TGTGCCAGCAGTTTACCTAGTTTAGAGACCCAGTACTTC. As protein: CASSLPSLETQYF.

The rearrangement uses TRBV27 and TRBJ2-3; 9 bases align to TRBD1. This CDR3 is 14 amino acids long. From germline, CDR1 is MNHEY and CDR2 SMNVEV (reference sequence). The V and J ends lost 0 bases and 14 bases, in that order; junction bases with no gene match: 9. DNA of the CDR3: TGTGCCAGCAGTTTATCGGGGGACAGGGCCCTCGCGTATTTT. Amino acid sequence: CASSLSGDRALAYF.

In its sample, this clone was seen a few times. DNA for the CDR3: TGCGCCAGCAGCCCCATAGTGAACACTGAAGCTTTCTTT. Translated: CASSPIVNTEAFF. The rearrangement joins TRBV5-1 to TRBJ1-1; D gene unclear. Germline-derived CDR1 and CDR2 are SGHRS and YFSETQ. This CDR3 comprises 13 residues. V dropped 4 bases and J dropped 0 bases, with 7 bases sitting between them.

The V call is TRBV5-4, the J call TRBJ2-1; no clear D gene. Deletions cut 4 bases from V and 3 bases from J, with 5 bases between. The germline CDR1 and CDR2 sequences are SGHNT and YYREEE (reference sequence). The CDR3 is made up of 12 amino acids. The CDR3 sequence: CASSVDYNEQFF. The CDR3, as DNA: TGTGCCAGCAGCGTAGACTACAATGAGCAGTTCTTC.

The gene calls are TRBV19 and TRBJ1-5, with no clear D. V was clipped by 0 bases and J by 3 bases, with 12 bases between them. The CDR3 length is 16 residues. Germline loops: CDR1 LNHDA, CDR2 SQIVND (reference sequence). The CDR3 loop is CASSIESWRANQPQHF. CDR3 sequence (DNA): TGTGCCAGTAGTATAGAGTCGTGGAGGGCCAATCAGCCCCAGCATTTT.

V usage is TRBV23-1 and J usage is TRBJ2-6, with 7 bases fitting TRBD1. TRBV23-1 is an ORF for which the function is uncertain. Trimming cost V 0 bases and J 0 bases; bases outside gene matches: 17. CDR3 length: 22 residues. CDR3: CASSQSGVGGARINSGANVLTF. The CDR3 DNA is TGCGCCAGCAGTCAATCGGGGGTAGGGGGCGCCCGGATAAACTCTGGGGCCAACGTCCTGACTTTC.

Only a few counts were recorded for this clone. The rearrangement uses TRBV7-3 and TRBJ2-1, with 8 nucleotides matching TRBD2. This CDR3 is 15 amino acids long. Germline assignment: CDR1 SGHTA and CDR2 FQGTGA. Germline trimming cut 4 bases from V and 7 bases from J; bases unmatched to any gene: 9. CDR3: CASSSLGGGLNEQFF. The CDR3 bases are TGTGCCAGCAGCTCCCTTGGCGGGGGGCTTAATGAGCAGTTCTTC.

Here the CDR3 reads CASRGQGNSPLHF. DNA of the CDR3: TGCGCCAGCAGGGGGCAGGGGAATTCACCCCTCCACTTT. The chain uses TRBV10-1 and TRBJ1-6; tentative D call: TRBD1 (6 bases). The CDR3 sequence is 13 residues long. Between the trimmed V and J ends, which lost 6 bases and 7 bases, there was a span of 10 bases. Germline CDR1 reads WNHNN; CDR2 reads SYGVQD (reference sequence).

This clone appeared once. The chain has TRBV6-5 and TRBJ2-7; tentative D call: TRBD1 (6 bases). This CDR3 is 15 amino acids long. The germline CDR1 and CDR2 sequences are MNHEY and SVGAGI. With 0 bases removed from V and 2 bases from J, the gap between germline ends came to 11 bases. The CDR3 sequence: CASSYSGGDTYEQYF. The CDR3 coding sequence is TGTGCCAGCAGTTACTCCGGTGGGGACACCTACGAGCAGTACTTC.

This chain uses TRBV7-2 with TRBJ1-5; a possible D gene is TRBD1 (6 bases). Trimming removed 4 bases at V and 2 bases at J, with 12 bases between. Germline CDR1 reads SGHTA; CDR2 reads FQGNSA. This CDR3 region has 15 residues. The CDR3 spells CASSSRAGGNQPQHF. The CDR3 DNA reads TGTGCCAGCAGCTCGCGAGCAGGGGGCAATCAGCCCCAGCATTTT.

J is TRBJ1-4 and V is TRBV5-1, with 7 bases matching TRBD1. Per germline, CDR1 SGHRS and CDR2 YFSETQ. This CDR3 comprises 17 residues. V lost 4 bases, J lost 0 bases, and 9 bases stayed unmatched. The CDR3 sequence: CASSRDSLVATNEKLFF. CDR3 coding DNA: TGCGCCAGCAGCCGGGACAGCTTAGTAGCAACTAATGAAAAACTGTTTTTT.

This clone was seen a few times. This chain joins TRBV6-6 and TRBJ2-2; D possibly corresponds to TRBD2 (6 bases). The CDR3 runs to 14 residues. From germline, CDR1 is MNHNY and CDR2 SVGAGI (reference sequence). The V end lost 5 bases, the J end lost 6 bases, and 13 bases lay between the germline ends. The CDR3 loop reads CASSGGMNAGELFF. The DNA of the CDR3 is TGTGCCAGCAGTGGAGGGATGAATGCCGGGGAGCTGTTTTTT.

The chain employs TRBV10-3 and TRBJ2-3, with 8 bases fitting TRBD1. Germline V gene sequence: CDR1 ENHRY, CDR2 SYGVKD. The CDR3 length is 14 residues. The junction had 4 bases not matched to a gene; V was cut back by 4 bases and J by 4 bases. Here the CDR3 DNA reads TGTGCCATCAGTGCAGGGGGCTTATCAGATACGCAGTATTTT. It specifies CAISAGGLSDTQYF.

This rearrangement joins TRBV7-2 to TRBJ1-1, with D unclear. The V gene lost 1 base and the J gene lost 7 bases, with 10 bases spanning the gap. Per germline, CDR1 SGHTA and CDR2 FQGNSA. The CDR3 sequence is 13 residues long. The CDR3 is CASSLGSSLEAFF. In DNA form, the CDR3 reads TGTGCCAGCAGCTTAGGGTCGAGTCTTGAAGCTTTCTTT.

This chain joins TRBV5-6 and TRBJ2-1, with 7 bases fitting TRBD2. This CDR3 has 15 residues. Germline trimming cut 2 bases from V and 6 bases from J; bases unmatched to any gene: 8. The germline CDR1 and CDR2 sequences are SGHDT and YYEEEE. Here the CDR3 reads CASSFGAGVSNEQFF. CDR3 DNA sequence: TGTGCCAGCAGCTTTGGCGCGGGGGTCTCCAATGAGCAGTTCTTC.

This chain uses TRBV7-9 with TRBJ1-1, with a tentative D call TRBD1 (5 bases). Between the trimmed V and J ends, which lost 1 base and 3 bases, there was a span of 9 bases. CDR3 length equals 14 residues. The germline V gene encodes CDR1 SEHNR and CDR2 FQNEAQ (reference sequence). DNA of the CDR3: TGTGCCAGCAGCTTAGAGGGGTGGGACACTGAAGCTTTCTTT. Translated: CASSLEGWDTEAFF.

For the CDR3, the DNA is TGTGCCAGCAGCGTTGAAATGCGGCCTGGTAGGAATGAGCAGTTCTTC. Encoded protein: CASSVEMRPGRNEQFF. The gene calls are TRBV9 and TRBJ2-1; D is undetermined. Germline lookup yields CDR1 SGDLS and CDR2 YYNGEE. V was shortened by 2 bases and J by 7 bases, with 19 bases between the two germline ends. This CDR3 is built from 16 residues.

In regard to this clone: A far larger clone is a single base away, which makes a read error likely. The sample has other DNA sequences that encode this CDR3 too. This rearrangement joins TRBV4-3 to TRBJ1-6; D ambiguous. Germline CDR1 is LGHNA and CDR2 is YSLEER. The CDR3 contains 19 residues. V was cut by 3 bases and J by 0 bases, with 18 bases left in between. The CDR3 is CASSHGFNWRSSYNSPLHF. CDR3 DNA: TGCGCCAGCAGCCACGGATTTAATTGGAGGAGCTCCTATAATTCACCCCTCCACTTT.

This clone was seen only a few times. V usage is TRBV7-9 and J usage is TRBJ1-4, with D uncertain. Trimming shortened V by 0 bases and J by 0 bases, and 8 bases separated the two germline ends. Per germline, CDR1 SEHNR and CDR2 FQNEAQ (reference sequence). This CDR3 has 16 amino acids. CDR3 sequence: CASSLAVGTTNEKLFF. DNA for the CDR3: TGTGCCAGCAGCTTAGCAGTCGGGACAACTAATGAAAAACTGTTTTTT. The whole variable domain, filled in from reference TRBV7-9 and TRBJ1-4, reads DTGVSQNPRHKITKRGQNVTFRCDPISEHNRLYWYRQTLGQGPEFLTYFQNEAQLEKSRLLSDRFSAERPKGSFSTLEIQRTEQGDSAMYLCASSLAVGTTNEKLFFGSGTQLSVL.

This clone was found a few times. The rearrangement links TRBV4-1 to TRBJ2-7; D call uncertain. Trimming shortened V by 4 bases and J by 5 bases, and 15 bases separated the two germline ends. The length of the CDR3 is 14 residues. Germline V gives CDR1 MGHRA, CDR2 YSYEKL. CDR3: CASSLTPSLNEQYF. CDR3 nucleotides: TGCGCCAGCAGCCTCACACCGTCCTTGAACGAGCAGTACTTC.

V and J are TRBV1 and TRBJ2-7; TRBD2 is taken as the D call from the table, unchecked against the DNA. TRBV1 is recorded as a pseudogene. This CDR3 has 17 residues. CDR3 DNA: TGCACCAGCAGCCAAGATAGAAAGCGGGGGTCGGGCTACGAGCAGTACTTC. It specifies CTSSQDRKRGSGYEQYF.

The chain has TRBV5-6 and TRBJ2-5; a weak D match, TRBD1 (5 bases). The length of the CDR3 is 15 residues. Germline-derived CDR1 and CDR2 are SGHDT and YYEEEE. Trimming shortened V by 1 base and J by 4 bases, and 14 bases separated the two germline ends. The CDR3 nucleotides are TGTGCCAGCAGCTTGCAGGGATCAAGGACAGAGACCCAGTACTTC. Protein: CASSLQGSRTETQYF.

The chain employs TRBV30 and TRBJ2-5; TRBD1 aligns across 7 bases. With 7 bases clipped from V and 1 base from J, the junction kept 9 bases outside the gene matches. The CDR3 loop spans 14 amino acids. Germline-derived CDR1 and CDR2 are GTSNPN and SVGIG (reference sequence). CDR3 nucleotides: TGTGCCTCGAACTCCCGGGACAGCCAAGAGACCCAGTACTTC. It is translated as CASNSRDSQETQYF.

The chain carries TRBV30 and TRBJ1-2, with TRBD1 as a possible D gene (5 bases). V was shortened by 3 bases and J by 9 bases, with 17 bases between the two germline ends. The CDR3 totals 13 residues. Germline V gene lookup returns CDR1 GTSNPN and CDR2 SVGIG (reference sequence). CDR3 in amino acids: CAWRLSGLSSYTF. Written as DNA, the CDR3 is TGTGCCTGGAGGTTGTCAGGGCTCTCAAGCTACACCTTC.

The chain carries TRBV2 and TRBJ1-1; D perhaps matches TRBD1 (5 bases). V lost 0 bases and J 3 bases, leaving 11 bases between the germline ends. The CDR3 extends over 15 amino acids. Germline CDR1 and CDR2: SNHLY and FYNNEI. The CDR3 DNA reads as TGTGCCAGCAGTGAAGCGCTTGGGGCCTACACTGAAGCTTTCTTT. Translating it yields CASSEALGAYTEAFF.

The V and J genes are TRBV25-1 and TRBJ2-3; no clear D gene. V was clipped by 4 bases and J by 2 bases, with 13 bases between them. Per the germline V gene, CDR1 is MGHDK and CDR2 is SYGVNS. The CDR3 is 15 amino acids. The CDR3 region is CASSVNSLLTDTQYF. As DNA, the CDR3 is TGTGCCAGCAGTGTCAACAGCCTACTCACAGATACGCAGTATTTT.

The CDR3 nucleotides are TGTGCCAGCAATGGGAGACCCCTATACAATGAGCAGTTCTTC. This codes for CASNGRPLYNEQFF. The V and J genes are TRBV2 and TRBJ2-1; D possibly corresponds to TRBD2 (5 bases). This CDR3 is built from 14 residues. Germline-derived CDR1 and CDR2 are SNHLY and FYNNEI. Trimming took off 7 bases at V and 4 bases at J, with 14 bases between the two ends.

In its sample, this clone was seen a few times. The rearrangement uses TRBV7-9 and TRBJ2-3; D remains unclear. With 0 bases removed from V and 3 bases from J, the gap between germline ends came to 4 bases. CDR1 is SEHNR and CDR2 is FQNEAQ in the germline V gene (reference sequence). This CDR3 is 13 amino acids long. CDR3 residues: CASSLAATDTQYF. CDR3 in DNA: TGTGCCAGCAGCTTAGCGGCAACAGATACGCAGTATTTT.

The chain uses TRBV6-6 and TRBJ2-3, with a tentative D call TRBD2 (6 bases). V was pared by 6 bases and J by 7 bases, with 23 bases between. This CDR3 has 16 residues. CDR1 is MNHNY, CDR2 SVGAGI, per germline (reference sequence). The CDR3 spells CASSSPPSETRNTQYF. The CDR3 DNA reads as TGTGCCAGCAGCTCCCCCCCTAGCGAGACGCGTAATACGCAGTATTTT.